The present T cell receptor beta chain was sequenced within a study of cytomegalovirus exposure and HLA in healthy donors. Study outcomes and limitations: The CMV antigen specificity of a few CMV-associated chains was confirmed through in vitro analysis.

Concerning this clone itself: The antigen remains undetermined.

PCR was performed using 60 Vbeta and 13 Jbeta primers. Data came from immunoSEQ multiplex PCR; TCRdb stores just in-frame clones and leaves some out. The sample lists about 160,000 clones, approximately 79% occurring once. The sequence was obtained from a man aged 50-60 years in good health and CMV-seropositive. The sequencing sample was made of PBMCs.

The CDR3 bases are TGTGCCAGCAGTGAGGTAACAGGGGGTTTTAAGCCCCAGCATTTT. Translation: CASSEVTGGFKPQHF. The V call is TRBV2, the J call TRBJ1-5; 8 bases are shared with TRBD1. The V gene end was trimmed by 3 bases and the J gene end by 8 bases; junction bases not matched to a gene: 9. There are 15 residues in the CDR3. Germline loops: CDR1 SNHLY, CDR2 FYNNEI.